A selection of T cell receptor beta chains follows, all from one sample in a study of neoadjuvant anti-PD-1 for oral cavity cancer. TCRdb's table, derived via immunoSEQ multiplex PCR, lists solely in-frame clones and lacks some. The table includes approximately 83,000 clones, approximately 80% detected once. The sequences come from PBMCs, collected before nivolumab (anti-PD-1) treatment. The origin of the receptors is a person between 40 and 85 years old with oral cavity squamous cell carcinoma. Each CDR3 is given without its conserved first and last residue.

v_call	j_call	cdr3_aa
TRBV19	TRBJ2-4	ASGTPKNIQY
TRBV2	TRBJ2-3	ASTRDFPGQGTRGTDTQY
TRBV9	TRBJ2-7	ASSVAGTSGGLGPSYEQY
TRBV5-1	TRBJ2-1	ASSPTGTGGWNEQF
TRBV6-1	TRBJ2-2	ASTIGANTGELF
TRBV4-1	TRBJ1-5	ASSPDRGQPQH
TRBV5-6	TRBJ2-2	ASALGGGTGELF
TRBV10-3	TRBJ1-2	AISDRGDGYT
TRBV27	TRBJ1-1	ASSFFAGNTEAF
TRBV2	TRBJ2-1	ASEGLAGRNEQF
TRBV6-5	TRBJ2-4	ASRLGSGAKNIQY
TRBV19	TRBJ2-5	ASSLVGGETQY
TRBV6-6	TRBJ1-1	ASSLSGQGTEAF
TRBV5-4	TRBJ2-7	ASSFYSVREQY
TRBV6-5	TRBJ1-2	ASREQGGNGYT
TRBV6-6	TRBJ1-1	ASSQGVNTEAF
TRBV2	TRBJ2-1	ASSPGLGNEQF
TRBV19	TRBJ2-7	ASSIRAGTYEQY
TRBV15	TRBJ2-2	ATSRDPTLNTGELF
TRBV2	TRBJ2-7	ASSGGTSLAQY
TRBV11-2	TRBJ2-6	ASSLVLGANVLT
TRBV30	TRBJ1-4	AWSVQERKLF
TRBV5-1	TRBJ2-1	ASSLERSEQF